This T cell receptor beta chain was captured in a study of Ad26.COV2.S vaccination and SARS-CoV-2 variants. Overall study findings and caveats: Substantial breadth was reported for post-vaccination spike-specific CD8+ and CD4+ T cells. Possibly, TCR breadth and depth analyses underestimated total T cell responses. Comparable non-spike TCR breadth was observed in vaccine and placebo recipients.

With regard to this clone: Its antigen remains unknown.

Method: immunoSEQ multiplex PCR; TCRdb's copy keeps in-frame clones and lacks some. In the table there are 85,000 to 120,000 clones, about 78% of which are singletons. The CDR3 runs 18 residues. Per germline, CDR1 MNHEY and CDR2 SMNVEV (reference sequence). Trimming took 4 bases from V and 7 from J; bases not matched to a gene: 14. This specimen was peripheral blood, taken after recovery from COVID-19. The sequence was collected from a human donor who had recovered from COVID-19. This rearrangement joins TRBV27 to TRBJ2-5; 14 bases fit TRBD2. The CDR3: CASSSTSGGAGDKGTQYF. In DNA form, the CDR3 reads TGTGCCAGCAGTTCGACTAGCGGGGGGGCCGGAGATAAGGGGACCCAGTACTTC.